Given below is one T cell receptor beta chain in context. Original methodology: Nucleated cell number was recorded as an estimate derived from reference gene primer amplification. Method: immunoSEQ multiplex PCR; TCRdb's copy keeps in-frame clones and lacks some. The D gene and trimming were derived from the DNA, and the V and J assignments and clone size from that table. Altogether 70,000 to 90,000 clones are present, 65% to 90% being singletons, with the ten largest covering roughly 9.6%. The entry originates in a study of blood T cell repertoires in COVID-19. Turning to the study itself: In each case, the material was cDNA or gDNA derived from T cells, B-cell-depleted T cells, or PBMCs.

J was trimmed by 6 bases and V by 0 bases; bases with no gene match: 0. The germline V gene has CDR1 MRHNA and CDR2 SNTAGT. CDR3 length equals 15 residues. The TCR comes from a man aged 50-60 years with COVID-19, enrolled during active disease. The sample taken for sequencing was peripheral blood. This chain joins TRBV6-4 and TRBJ2-2, with TRBD1 matching 11 bases. DNA for the CDR3: TGTGCCAGCAGTGACTCGGGACAGGGGGCCGGGGAGCTGTTTTTT. Translating gives CASSDSGQGAGELFF.